The 21 T cell receptor beta chains presented below share a single source sample, sequenced in a study of T-cell memory formation after mild COVID-19. TCRdb independently ran MiXCR on the 5' RACE reads; one entry per CDR3 protein. This sample yields about 210,000 distinct CDR3 sequences, of which around 30% are seen a single time; over 9.5% belongs to the top ten. The material sequenced was PBMCs or a T cell subset sorted from them (not recorded which). The receptors shown here come from an adult woman who had mild COVID-19 (a few samples of this study predate the infection). Cell type and time point are not known.

This clonotype was recorded a few times. The rearrangement joins TRBV6-1 to TRBJ2-2, with D possibly TRBD1 on 5 matching bases. CDR3 length: 14 residues. The V gene lost 6 bases and the J gene lost 3 bases, with 11 bases spanning the gap. From germline, CDR1 is MNHNS and CDR2 SASEGT. The CDR3 spells CASRDGHYTGELFF. The CDR3 DNA reads as TGTGCCAGCAGAGACGGACACTACACCGGGGAGCTGTTTTTT.

The chain is built from TRBV5-1 and TRBJ1-5; 11 nucleotides line up with TRBD1. The CDR3 spans 15 residues. Trimming cost V 3 bases and J 4 bases; bases outside gene matches: 3. The germline V gene has CDR1 SGHRS and CDR2 YFSETQ. The DNA for the CDR3 is TGCGCCAGCAGCTACGGGACAGGGGGGAATCAGCCCCAGCATTTT. Its translation is CASSYGTGGNQPQHF. Filled out from reference TRBV5-1 and TRBJ1-5, the complete variable domain reads KAGVTQTPRYLIKTRGQQVTLSCSPISGHRSVSWYQQTPGQGLQFLFEYFSETQRNKGNFPGRFSGRQFSNSRSEMNVSTLELGDSALYLCASSYGTGGNQPQHFGDGTRLSIL.

The CDR3 is CASSLFTDTQYF. CDR3 coding DNA: TGTGCCAGCTCCCTTTTCACAGATACGCAGTATTTT. The chain combines TRBV18 with TRBJ2-3; unclear D gene. Germline CDR1 reads KGHSH; CDR2 reads LQKENI. This CDR3 comprises 12 residues. Trimming cost V 6 bases and J 2 bases, with 6 bases left between them.

This CDR3 is CASSQYTGPYEQYF. The DNA of the CDR3 is TGTGCCAGCAGCCAATACACGGGGCCCTACGAGCAGTACTTC. This chain links TRBV7-2 with TRBJ2-7; D may match TRBD1 or TRBD2 (5 bases each). Germline V gene data show CDR1 as SGHTA and CDR2 as FQGNSA. The V gene lost 5 bases and the J gene lost 2 bases, with 13 bases spanning the gap. This CDR3 comprises 14 residues. The complete variable domain, with remaining parts taken from reference TRBV7-2 and TRBJ2-7, reads GAGVSQSPSNKVTEKGKDVELRCDPISGHTALYWYRQSLGQGLEFLIYFQGNSAPDKSGLPSDRFSAERTGGSVSTLTIQRTQQEDSAVYLCASSQYTGPYEQYFGPGTRLTVT.

In nucleotides, the CDR3 is TGTGCCAGCAGCTTAGGAGGGACAGGGGGAAGGGATACGCAGTATTTT. Translating it yields CASSLGGTGGRDTQYF. This chain joins TRBV7-2 and TRBJ2-3, with 11 bases that match TRBD1. Germline-derived CDR1 and CDR2 are SGHTA and FQGNSA. V shed 1 base, J shed 6 bases, and the junction held 6 bases outside the gene matches. The CDR3 length is 16 residues.

The chain employs TRBV12-3 or TRBV12-4 and TRBJ2-5; weak D call: TRBD1 (5 bases). The CDR3 spans 13 residues. Trimming removed 6 bases at V and 2 bases at J, with 10 bases between. The CDR3 loop is CASSPTEQETQYF. Here the CDR3 DNA reads TGTGCCAGCAGCCCGACAGAGCAAGAGACCCAGTACTTC.

This chain joins TRBV27 and TRBJ2-1, with 9 bases aligning to TRBD1. The junction had 6 bases not matched to a gene; V was cut back by 5 bases and J by 4 bases. This CDR3 is 15 amino acids long. Germline lookup yields CDR1 MNHEY and CDR2 SMNVEV (reference sequence). CDR3 sequence reads: CASSPGQGLYNEQFF. The CDR3, as DNA: TGTGCCAGCAGTCCGGGACAGGGCCTGTACAATGAGCAGTTCTTC.

This clonotype has only a few counts. The chain has TRBV2 and TRBJ1-1; tentatively, D is TRBD1 (5 bases). Trimming cost V 1 base and J 0 bases, with 15 bases left between them. Germline V gives CDR1 SNHLY, CDR2 FYNNEI. The length of the CDR3 is 17 residues. DNA of the CDR3: TGTGCCAGCAGTGAAGAGGCAGGGATGAACATGAACACTGAAGCTTTCTTT. This translates into CASSEEAGMNMNTEAFF.

The chain links TRBV9 to TRBJ2-2; 7 nucleotides agree with TRBD1. CDR1 is SGDLS and CDR2 is YYNGEE in the germline V gene. The CDR3 is 17 residues long. V was clipped by 0 bases and J by 3 bases; unmatched bases: 8. Here the CDR3 DNA reads TGTGCCAGCAGCGTAGTCCCCAGGACAGGCTACACCGGGGAGCTGTTTTTT. It yields the protein CASSVVPRTGYTGELFF.

This clonotype was counted only a few times. The chain carries TRBV10-3 and TRBJ2-5; possibly TRBD2 for D (5 bases). Looked up from germline, CDR1 is ENHRY and CDR2 is SYGVKD. V gave up 0 bases and J gave up 4 bases, with 12 bases separating them. The CDR3 is 15 amino acids. CDR3 sequence reads: CAISESGSGGETQYF. The CDR3, as DNA: TGTGCCATCAGTGAGTCGGGGAGCGGAGGAGAGACCCAGTACTTC.

The chain couples TRBV12-3 or TRBV12-4 to TRBJ1-1; 9 positions match TRBD1. This CDR3 has 14 amino acids. Unmatched junction bases numbered 6, after V lost 5 bases and J lost 5 bases. In nucleotides, the CDR3 is TGTGCCAGCAGTACGACAGGGGGGTCGACTGAAGCTTTCTTT. Translation gives CASSTTGGSTEAFF.

This clonotype showed up many times. The chain is built from TRBV29-1 and TRBJ2-3; TRBD1 is a possible D gene (6 bases). This CDR3 spans 12 amino acids. The germline V gene encodes CDR1 SQVTM and CDR2 ANQGSEA. Trimming removed 5 bases at V and 11 bases at J, with 17 bases between. The CDR3 protein is CSVRFGDIGQYF. CDR3 sequence (DNA): TGCAGCGTTCGATTCGGGGACATCGGGCAGTATTTT.

This clonotype was counted between two and nine times. V and J are TRBV30 and TRBJ2-2, with D tentatively TRBD2 (5 bases). Trimming left V 5 bases short and J 1 base short, with 14 bases between. Germline CDR1 and CDR2: GTSNPN and SVGIG (reference sequence). The CDR3 runs 15 residues. The CDR3 DNA reads as TGTGCCTGGGAGGGTCAGCGTATGAACACCGGGGAGCTGTTTTTT. Translated, it gives CAWEGQRMNTGELFF.

This chain uses TRBV5-1 with TRBJ2-4; maybe TRBD1 (6 bases). CDR1 is SGHRS and CDR2 is YFSETQ in the germline V gene. V was shortened by 0 bases and J by 0 bases, with 10 bases between the two germline ends. This CDR3 is 16 amino acids long. The CDR3 spells CASSLVQGRAKNIQYF. In DNA form, the CDR3 reads TGCGCCAGCAGCTTGGTCCAGGGGCGAGCCAAAAACATTCAGTACTTC. The full variable domain, its missing parts supplied by reference TRBV5-1 and TRBJ2-4, is KAGVTQTPRYLIKTRGQQVTLSCSPISGHRSVSWYQQTPGQGLQFLFEYFSETQRNKGNFPGRFSGRQFSNSRSEMNVSTLELGDSALYLCASSLVQGRAKNIQYFGAGTRLSVL.

The chain combines TRBV7-2 with TRBJ2-1, with TRBD2 matching over 7 bases. The CDR3 sequence is 15 residues long. The germline CDR1 and CDR2 sequences are SGHTA and FQGNSA. The ends lost 1 base at V and 9 bases at J; junction bases unmatched: 9. CDR3 in amino acids: CASSLGRERSSEQFF. In DNA, the CDR3 is TGTGCCAGCAGCTTAGGGCGGGAGAGAAGTAGTGAGCAGTTCTTC.

This clonotype was seen a handful of times. V gene TRBV7-8 combines with J gene TRBJ2-2; 15 bases agree with TRBD2. Germline V gene data show CDR1 as SGHVS and CDR2 as FQNEAQ. The CDR3 runs to 20 residues. Trimming took 1 base from V and 4 from J; bases not matched to a gene: 10. The CDR3 protein is CASSLGTGTSGRLGTGELFF. The CDR3 nucleotides are TGTGCCAGCAGCTTAGGGACCGGGACTAGCGGGAGGTTAGGCACCGGGGAGCTGTTTTTT.

This chain links TRBV29-1 with TRBJ2-3, with a weak D call TRBD1 (5 bases). The CDR3 sequence is 11 residues long. CDR1 and CDR2 (germline): SQVTM, ANQGSEA. V lost 7 bases and J 4 bases, leaving 9 bases between the germline ends. CDR3 protein: CSAGHSDTQYF. Written as DNA, the CDR3 is TGCAGCGCTGGACACTCAGATACGCAGTATTTT.

The chain is built from TRBV6-6 and TRBJ2-3; unclear D gene. Germline V CDR1 and CDR2: MNHNY, SVGAGI (reference sequence). V shed 8 bases and J shed 6 bases, with 6 bases lying between them. The CDR3 runs to 10 residues. The CDR3 sequence: CASGLDTQYF. CDR3 coding DNA: TGTGCCAGCGGTTTGGATACGCAGTATTTT.

The rearrangement joins TRBV3-1 to TRBJ2-1; D possibly matches TRBD1 or TRBD2 (6 bases each). Trimming shortened V by 3 bases and J by 5 bases, and 14 bases separated the two germline ends. This CDR3 is 15 amino acids long. Germline CDR1 is LGHDT and CDR2 is YNNKEL (reference sequence). This CDR3 reads CASSHGGRVDNEQFF. The CDR3 coding sequence is TGTGCCAGCAGCCACGGGGGCCGGGTCGACAATGAGCAGTTCTTC.

This chain links TRBV27 with TRBJ1-1; D possibly corresponds to TRBD1 (6 bases). This CDR3 is 15 amino acids long. Trimming removed 3 bases at V and 1 base at J, with 12 bases between. The V gene's germline CDR1 is MNHEY and CDR2 SMNVEV (reference sequence). The CDR3 region has the DNA TGTGCCAGCAGTTTCATGGGGGCGTGGAACACTGAAGCTTTCTTT. It translates to CASSFMGAWNTEAFF.

The chain joins TRBV4-1 to TRBJ2-1; D gene unclear. The CDR3 extends over 17 amino acids. CDR1 MGHRA and CDR2 YSYEKL come from the germline V gene. The V end was cut by 2 bases, the J end by 8 bases, with 22 bases between. CDR3 loop: CASSQPLAPLYGDEQFF. In DNA, the CDR3 is TGCGCCAGCAGCCAACCATTGGCTCCACTGTACGGTGATGAGCAGTTCTTC.